Presented here are 30 T cell receptor beta chains from one specimen sequenced in a study of blood T cell repertoires in COVID-19. Generated by immunoSEQ multiplex PCR, the TCRdb table keeps only in-frame clones and is missing some. Of 110,000 or so clones listed, 85% are singletons. The sequenced material came from peripheral blood. The source is a man aged 35 to 55 with acute or convalescent COVID-19.

The V call is TRBV19, the J call TRBJ1-6; D may be TRBD1 (6 bases). CDR1 is LNHDA, CDR2 SQIVND, per germline (reference sequence). The V end was cut by 6 bases, the J end by 4 bases, with 16 bases between. CDR3 size: 16 residues. The CDR3 DNA follows: TGTGCCAGTAGGCTGACCAGGGGCCCGTATAATTCACCCCTCCACTTT. Protein sequence: CASRLTRGPYNSPLHF.

V is TRBV12-3 or TRBV12-4 and J is TRBJ2-7; perhaps TRBD1 as D (5 bases). This CDR3 contains 13 residues. Trimming removed 1 base from V and 4 bases from J, with 8 bases in between. Here the CDR3 DNA reads TGTGCCAGCAGTTTAGACAGGTTTTACGAGCAGTACTTC. This codes for CASSLDRFYEQYF.

The V gene is TRBV4-1, the J gene TRBJ1-5; tentative D call: TRBD1 (6 bases). The length of the CDR3 is 15 residues. The germline V and J ends were trimmed by 1 base and 2 bases, with 9 bases remaining between them. CDR1 is MGHRA, CDR2 YSYEKL, per germline. CDR3 sequence reads: CASSQVSGGNQPQHF. DNA of the CDR3: TGCGCCAGCAGCCAAGTATCAGGGGGCAATCAGCCCCAGCATTTT.

This sequence joins TRBV25-1 and TRBJ2-7; 8 bases line up with TRBD1. J was trimmed by 3 bases and V by 5 bases; bases with no gene match: 9. The CDR3 has 15 residues. The germline gives CDR1 MGHDK, CDR2 SYGVNS. CDR3 region: CASSRAGTGFYEQYF. The CDR3 DNA is TGTGCCAGCAGTAGAGCCGGGACAGGCTTCTACGAGCAGTACTTC.

In this sample, this clone turned up a few times. This chain uses TRBV7-9 with TRBJ1-4, with D perhaps matching TRBD1 (6 bases). V lost 4 bases and J lost 7, with 16 bases in between. CDR1 is SEHNR, CDR2 FQNEAQ, per germline (reference sequence). This CDR3 has 15 residues. CDR3 sequence: CASSYRDTELEKLFF. In DNA form, the CDR3 reads TGTGCCAGCAGCTACCGGGACACCGAACTTGAAAAACTGTTTTTT.

This clone came up once. The rearrangement joins TRBV7-3 to TRBJ2-2, with 9 bases lining up with TRBD1. The CDR3 runs to 15 residues. Germline loops: CDR1 SGHTA, CDR2 FQGTGA. Trimming at V came to 8 bases and at J to 0 bases, leaving 4 bases not matched to a gene. In DNA form, the CDR3 reads TGTGCCAGCTCCGGACAGGGGCCGAACACCGGGGAGCTGTTTTTT. This codes for CASSGQGPNTGELFF.

This chain links TRBV6-2 or TRBV6-3 with TRBJ1-5; no clear D gene. CDR1 and CDR2 from the germline V gene are MNHEY and SVGEGT. The length of the CDR3 is 15 residues. V lost 0 bases, J lost 9 bases, and 15 bases lay in between. The CDR3 nucleotides are TGTGCCAGCAGTTACTCGAGCCAGCCGTGGGCGCCCCAGCATTTT. Its protein product is CASSYSSQPWAPQHF.

The rearrangement links TRBV19 to TRBJ2-5, with 11 bases lining up with TRBD2. The CDR3 sequence is 17 residues long. Germline assignment: CDR1 LNHDA and CDR2 SQIVND (reference sequence). Trimming took 5 bases from V and 4 from J; bases not matched to a gene: 12. DNA of the CDR3: TGTGCCAGTAGTTCGGACTCACTAGCGGGAGTGAGAGAGACCCAGTACTTC. Protein product: CASSSDSLAGVRETQYF.

The CDR3 DNA reads TGTGCCAGCAGCCCCCGACAGGGGGGCGGCACAGATACGCAGTATTTT. Translating gives CASSPRQGGGTDTQYF. The chain employs TRBV9 and TRBJ2-3; TRBD1 matches 9 bases. Germline CDR1 reads SGDLS; CDR2 reads YYNGEE. The V segment lost 4 bases and the J segment 1 base; nucleotides outside the gene matches: 7. The CDR3 runs to 16 residues.

This chain connects TRBV7-9 to TRBJ2-7; 7 bases line up with TRBD1. This CDR3 is built from 19 residues. Trimming cost V 5 bases and J 0 bases; bases outside gene matches: 19. Germline CDR1 is SEHNR and CDR2 is FQNEAQ (reference sequence). The CDR3 DNA is TGTGCCAGCAGCCTTTCTCACAAGATTGAACAGGGGAACTCCTACGAGCAGTACTTC. It is translated as CASSLSHKIEQGNSYEQYF.

The chain has TRBV9 and TRBJ2-5; TRBD2 matches 10 bases. This CDR3 region has 15 residues. Germline-derived CDR1 and CDR2 are SGDLS and YYNGEE. Germline trimming cut 0 bases from V and 1 base from J; bases unmatched to any gene: 0. CDR3 loop: CASSVGTSGQETQYF. For the CDR3, the DNA is TGTGCCAGCAGCGTAGGGACTAGCGGCCAAGAGACCCAGTACTTC.

This clone was counted a single time. The chain links TRBV18 to TRBJ2-2, with 7 bases lining up with TRBD1. Trimming took 4 bases from V and 6 from J; bases not matched to a gene: 11. There are 16 residues in the CDR3. Germline lookup yields CDR1 KGHSH and CDR2 LQKENI. The CDR3 DNA follows: TGTGCCAGCTCACGTCGCGGACAGGTTGAAGCCGGGGAGCTGTTTTTT. Protein sequence: CASSRRGQVEAGELFF.

The V and J genes are TRBV2 and TRBJ2-5; TRBD2 aligns across 15 bases. After removal of 3 bases from V and 7 bases from J, the junction contained 12 bases not matched to a gene. The CDR3 runs 18 residues. Germline CDR1 is SNHLY and CDR2 is FYNNEI. The CDR3 DNA sequence: TGTGCCAGCAGTGAGGCGGGACTAGCGGGGGGCGAGACGGGGACCCAGTACTTC. Translated: CASSEAGLAGGETGTQYF.

This chain joins TRBV27 and TRBJ1-5, with 7 bases aligning to TRBD1. Germline lookup yields CDR1 MNHEY and CDR2 SMNVEV (reference sequence). After removal of 6 bases from V and 8 bases from J, the junction contained 7 bases not matched to a gene. CDR3 length: 13 amino acids. The CDR3: CASSRQGMEPQHF. The CDR3 DNA reads as TGTGCCAGCAGCAGACAGGGTATGGAGCCCCAGCATTTT.

The rearrangement uses TRBV10-3 and TRBJ2-3; no definite D call. There are 14 residues in the CDR3. Germline V gene sequence: CDR1 ENHRY, CDR2 SYGVKD. With 0 bases removed from V and 3 bases from J, the gap between germline ends came to 7 bases. This CDR3 is CAISESIVTDTQYF. The CDR3 DNA sequence: TGTGCCATCAGTGAGTCGATAGTAACAGATACGCAGTATTTT.

Points on this clone: The germline gene is not matched at one end of the junction; a read error may be the cause. The CDR3, as DNA: TGTGCCCGCAGCCACACTAGCGGGGGGGGCGGGGAGCTGTTTTTT. It yields the protein CARSHTSGGGGELFF. The rearrangement uses TRBV11-2 and TRBJ2-2; 13 positions match TRBD2. The CDR3 consists of 15 residues. The germline CDR1 and CDR2 sequences are SGHAT and FQNNGV.

The rearrangement links TRBV5-5 to TRBJ1-2, with 7 bases lining up with TRBD1. CDR3 length: 16 residues. CDR1 and CDR2 from the germline V gene are SGHKS and YYEKEE (reference sequence). Trimming removed 0 bases from V and 4 bases from J; junction bases left unmatched: 9. The CDR3 coding sequence is TGTGCCAGCAGCTTGGTTACAGGGGTGGTGGGCTATGGCTACACCTTC. It encodes CASSLVTGVVGYGYTF.

V is TRBV5-4 and J is TRBJ2-1; 9 bases agree with TRBD2. CDR1 is SGHNT, CDR2 YYREEE, per germline (reference sequence). Trimming removed 3 bases from V and 13 bases from J; junction bases left unmatched: 11. This CDR3 has 14 residues. CDR3 sequence reads: CASSSSLSGGGQFF. For the CDR3, the DNA is TGTGCCAGCAGCTCGTCCCTTAGCGGGGGAGGTCAGTTCTTC.

This clone was recorded once. This chain links TRBV10-2 with TRBJ2-7, with unresolved D. The CDR3 length is 14 residues. CDR1 and CDR2 (germline): WSHSY, SAAADI. V gave up 0 bases and J gave up 3 bases, with 9 bases separating them. This chain's CDR3 is CASSESGRVYEQYF. The CDR3 DNA is TGCGCCAGCAGTGAGTCGGGCAGAGTCTACGAGCAGTACTTC.

The chain is built from TRBV24-1 and TRBJ1-2; D remains ambiguous. CDR1 is KGHDR and CDR2 is SFDVKD in the germline V gene. V was shortened by 2 bases and J by 6 bases, with 21 bases between the two germline ends. This CDR3 has 17 amino acids. The CDR3 reads CATSDSRTGSPYDGYTF. The CDR3 region has the DNA TGTGCCACCAGTGATTCACGGACTGGGTCTCCCTATGATGGCTACACCTTC.

Only a few counts were recorded for this clone. The chain couples TRBV5-3 to TRBJ1-6; the D gene is possibly TRBD1 (5 bases). TRBV5-3 is noted as an ORF with a role that remains uncertain. This CDR3 is built from 17 residues. The V and J ends lost 4 bases and 0 bases respectively, with 14 bases between them. The CDR3 coding sequence is TGTGCCAGAAGCCGATCAGGGCGTAGCTCCTATAATTCACCCCTCCACTTT. Its protein is CARSRSGRSSYNSPLHF.

CDR3 sequence reads: CATSQGQPYNEQFF. The CDR3 DNA sequence: TGTGCCACCTCCCAAGGACAGCCCTACAATGAGCAGTTCTTC. This chain uses TRBV7-2 with TRBJ2-1; possibly TRBD1 for D (6 bases). V shed 10 bases and J shed 2 bases, with 15 bases lying between them. This CDR3 comprises 14 residues. In germline, CDR1 is SGHTA, CDR2 FQGNSA.

The chain is built from TRBV6-5 and TRBJ1-3, with 8 bases identical to TRBD1. The CDR3 has 14 residues. Germline trimming cut 6 bases from V and 2 bases from J; bases unmatched to any gene: 3. The germline V gene has CDR1 MNHEY and CDR2 SVGAGI. CDR3 coding DNA: TGTGCCAGCAGCGGACAGGGAGCTGGAAACACCATATATTTT. It codes for CASSGQGAGNTIYF.

A few counts support this clone. The J gene is TRBJ2-7, the V gene TRBV30, with D perhaps TRBD1 (6 bases). The CDR3 runs to 13 residues. Germline CDR1 and CDR2: GTSNPN and SVGIG (reference sequence). Deletions cut 1 base from V and 1 base from J, with 8 bases between. The CDR3 loop is CAWSADSSYEQYF. The CDR3 DNA sequence: TGTGCCTGGAGTGCGGACAGTTCCTACGAGCAGTACTTC.

The V call is TRBV10-3, the J call TRBJ1-3; tentatively, D is TRBD1 (5 bases). The CDR3 length is 15 residues. The V end was cut by 3 bases, the J end by 0 bases, with 9 bases between. Germline loops: CDR1 ENHRY, CDR2 SYGVKD. The CDR3 is CAISEGASSGNTIYF. The CDR3 region has the DNA TGTGCCATCAGTGAAGGGGCGTCCTCTGGAAACACCATATATTTT.

This chain joins TRBV7-2 and TRBJ1-3; D not certain. V gave up 1 base and J gave up 2 bases, with 15 bases separating them. CDR3 length: 17 residues. The V gene's germline CDR1 is SGHTA and CDR2 FQGNSA. The chain's CDR3 is CASSLEDRERTGNTIYF. The DNA for the CDR3 is TGTGCCAGCAGCTTAGAAGATAGGGAGCGCACTGGAAACACCATATATTTT.

The chain recombines TRBV5-1 with TRBJ2-7; D is uncertain. Germline loops: CDR1 SGHRS, CDR2 YFSETQ. Trimming pared 2 bases from V and 5 bases from J, leaving 8 bases between. The length of the CDR3 is 12 residues. This CDR3 is CASSLVADEQYF. The CDR3 coding sequence is TGCGCCAGCAGCTTAGTAGCCGACGAGCAGTACTTC.

This clone was recorded once. CDR3 sequence (DNA): TGTGCCAGTACGCCCGGCGGAGCTAACTATGGCTACACCTTC. The encoded protein is CASTPGGANYGYTF. The chain couples TRBV19 to TRBJ1-2; no clear D gene. The germline CDR1 and CDR2 sequences are LNHDA and SQIVND (reference sequence). V was pared by 7 bases and J by 0 bases, with 12 bases between. The CDR3 covers 14 residues.

The chain recombines TRBV19 with TRBJ2-3; 7 nucleotides line up with TRBD1. V trimming: 7 bases; J trimming: 0 bases; junction bases outside the gene matches: 13. The germline CDR1 and CDR2 sequences are LNHDA and SQIVND (reference sequence). The CDR3 has 17 amino acids. DNA of the CDR3: TGTGCCAGTATGGGCCTACAGGGGAAGGAAAGCACAGATACGCAGTATTTT. This codes for CASMGLQGKESTDTQYF.

The V and J genes are TRBV6-5 and TRBJ2-3, with a possible D match to TRBD2 (7 bases). Germline V gene sequence: CDR1 MNHEY, CDR2 SVGAGI. CDR3 length: 13 residues. Trimming pared 5 bases from V and 5 bases from J, leaving 11 bases between. CDR3 DNA: TGTGCCAGCAGTAAGGGGGGGAAAGATACGCAGTATTTT. Protein product: CASSKGGKDTQYF.